This T cell receptor (beta chain) emerged from a study of T cell responses to AZD1222 COVID-19 vaccine. About this clone itself: The antigen remains unidentified.

Whole-study findings and limits: White British donors predominated, females outnumbered males, and clonal diversity was possibly underestimated. Spike-specific TCR breadth and depth rose after two AZD1222 doses. Among spike-specific TCRs, nearly half reportedly target unmutated variant regions. Repertoires in all cases were sampled only once the peak T cell response had passed.

Some clones are missing from TCRdb's copy, which holds only in-frame ones; the method was immunoSEQ multiplex PCR. The sample comprises about 110,000 clones, over 85% of which are singletons, and 2.2% rests with the top ten. The germline V gene encodes CDR1 LGHDT and CDR2 YNNKEL (reference sequence). J gave up 5 bases and V 1 base, and 1 base lay outside the gene matches. The CDR3 totals 14 residues. Specimen: peripheral blood, collected on day 0 of AZD1222 vaccination. The origin of this receptor is an adult in good health. This chain connects TRBV3-1 (or the pseudogene TRBV3-2) to TRBJ1-5; TRBD1 matches at 8 bases. CDR3 protein: CASSQGTGYQPQHF. The CDR3 nucleotides are TGTGCCAGCAGCCAAGGGACAGGGTATCAGCCCCAGCATTTT.